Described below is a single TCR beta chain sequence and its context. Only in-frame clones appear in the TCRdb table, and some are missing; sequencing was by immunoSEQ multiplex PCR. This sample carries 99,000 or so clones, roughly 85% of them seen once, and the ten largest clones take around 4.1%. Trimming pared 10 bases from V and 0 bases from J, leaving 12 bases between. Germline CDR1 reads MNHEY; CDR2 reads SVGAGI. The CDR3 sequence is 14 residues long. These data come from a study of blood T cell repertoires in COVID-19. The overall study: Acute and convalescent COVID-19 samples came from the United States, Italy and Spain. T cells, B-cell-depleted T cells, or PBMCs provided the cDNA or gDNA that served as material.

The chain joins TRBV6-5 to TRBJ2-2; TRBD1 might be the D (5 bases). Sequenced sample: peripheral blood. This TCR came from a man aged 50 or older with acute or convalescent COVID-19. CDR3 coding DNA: TGTGCCATAAAAGACAGCACGAACACCGGGGAGCTGTTTTTT. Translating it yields CAIKDSTNTGELFF.